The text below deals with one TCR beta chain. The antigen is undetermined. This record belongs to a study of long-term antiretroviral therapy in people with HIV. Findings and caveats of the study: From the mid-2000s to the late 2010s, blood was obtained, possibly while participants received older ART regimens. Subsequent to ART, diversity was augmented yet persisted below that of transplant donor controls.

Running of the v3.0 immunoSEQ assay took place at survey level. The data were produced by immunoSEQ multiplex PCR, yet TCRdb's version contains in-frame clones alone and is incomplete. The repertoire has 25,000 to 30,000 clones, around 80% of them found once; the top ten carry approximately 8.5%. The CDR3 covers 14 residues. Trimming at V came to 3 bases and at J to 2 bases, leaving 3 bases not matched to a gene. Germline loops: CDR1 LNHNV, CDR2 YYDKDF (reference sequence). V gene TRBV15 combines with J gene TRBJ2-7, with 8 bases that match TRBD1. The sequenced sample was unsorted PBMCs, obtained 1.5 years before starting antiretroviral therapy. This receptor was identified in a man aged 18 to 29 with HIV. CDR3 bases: TGTGCCACCAGCAGCGACAGGGGCCCCTACGAGCAGTACTTC. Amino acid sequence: CATSSDRGPYEQYF.